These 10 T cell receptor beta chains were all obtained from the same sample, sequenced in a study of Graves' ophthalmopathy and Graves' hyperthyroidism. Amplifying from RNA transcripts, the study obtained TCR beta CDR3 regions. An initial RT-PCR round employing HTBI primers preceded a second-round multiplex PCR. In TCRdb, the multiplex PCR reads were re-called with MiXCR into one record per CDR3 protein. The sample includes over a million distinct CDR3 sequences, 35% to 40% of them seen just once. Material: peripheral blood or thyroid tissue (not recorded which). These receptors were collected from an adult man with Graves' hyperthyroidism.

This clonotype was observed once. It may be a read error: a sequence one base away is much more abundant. CDR3 sequence reads: CASSMGVAAARNTEAFF. CDR3 DNA sequence: TGTGCCAGTAGTATGGGCGTTGCGGCCGCTAGGAACACTGAAGCTTTCTTT. The V and J genes are TRBV19 and TRBJ1-1; D call uncertain. V was trimmed by 3 bases and J by 1 base, leaving 18 bases between them. Germline loops: CDR1 LNHDA, CDR2 SQIVND (reference sequence). CDR3 length: 17 amino acids.

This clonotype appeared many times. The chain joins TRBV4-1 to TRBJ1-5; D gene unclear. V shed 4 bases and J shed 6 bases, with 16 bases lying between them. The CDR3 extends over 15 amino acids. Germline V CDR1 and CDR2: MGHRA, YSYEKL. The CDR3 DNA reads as TGCGCCAGCAGCCGGTCGTTTCCGTTGGGTCAGCCCCAGCATTTT. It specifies CASSRSFPLGQPQHF.

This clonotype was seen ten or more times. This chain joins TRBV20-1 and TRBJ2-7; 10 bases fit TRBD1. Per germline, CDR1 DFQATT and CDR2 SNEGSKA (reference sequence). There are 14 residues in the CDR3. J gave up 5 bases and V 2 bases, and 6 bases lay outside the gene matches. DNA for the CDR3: TGCAGTGCTAGAAGACAGGGGGCTCACAACGAGCAGTACTTC. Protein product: CSARRQGAHNEQYF.

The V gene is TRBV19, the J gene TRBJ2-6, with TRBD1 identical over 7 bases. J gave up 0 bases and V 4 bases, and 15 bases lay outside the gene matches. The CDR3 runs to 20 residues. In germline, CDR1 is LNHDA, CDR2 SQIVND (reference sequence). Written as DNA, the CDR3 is TGTGCCAGTAGTACGGCCCGGGACAGACATCGGAGCTCTGGGGCCAACGTCCTGACTTTC. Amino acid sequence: CASSTARDRHRSSGANVLTF.

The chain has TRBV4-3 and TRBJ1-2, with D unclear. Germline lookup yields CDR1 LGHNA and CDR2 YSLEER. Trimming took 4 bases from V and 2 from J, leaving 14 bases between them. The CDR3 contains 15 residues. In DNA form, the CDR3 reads TGCGCCAGCAGCCGCGACCGGCCGGCGAACTATGGCTACACCTTC. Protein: CASSRDRPANYGYTF.

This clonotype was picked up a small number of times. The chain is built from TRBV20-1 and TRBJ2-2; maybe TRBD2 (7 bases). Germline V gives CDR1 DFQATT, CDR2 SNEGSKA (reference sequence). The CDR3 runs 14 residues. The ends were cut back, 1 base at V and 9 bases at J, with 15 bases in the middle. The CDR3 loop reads CSARGRRGGRELFF. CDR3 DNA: TGCAGTGCTAGAGGGCGGAGGGGGGGCCGGGAGCTGTTTTTT.

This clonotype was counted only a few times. This CDR3 is CASSLGTGGLQYF. As DNA, the CDR3 is TGTGCCAGCAGCCTAGGGACAGGGGGCCTCCAGTACTTC. The chain carries TRBV3-1 and TRBJ2-7; TRBD1 matches at 12 bases. There are 13 residues in the CDR3. V gave up 4 bases and J gave up 10 bases; unmatched junction bases: 5. The V gene's germline CDR1 is LGHDT and CDR2 YNNKEL (reference sequence).

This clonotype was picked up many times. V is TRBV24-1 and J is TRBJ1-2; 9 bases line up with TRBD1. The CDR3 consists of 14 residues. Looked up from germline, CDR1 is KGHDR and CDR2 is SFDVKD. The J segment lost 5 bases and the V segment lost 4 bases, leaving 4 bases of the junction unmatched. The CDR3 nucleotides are TGTGCCACCAGTGAACCGGGACAGGGATATGGCTACACCTTC. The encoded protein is CATSEPGQGYGYTF.

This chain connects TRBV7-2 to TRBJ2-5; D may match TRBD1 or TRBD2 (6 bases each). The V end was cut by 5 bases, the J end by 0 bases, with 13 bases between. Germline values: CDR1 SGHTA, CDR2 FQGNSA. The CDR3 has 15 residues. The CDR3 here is CASSPAGTHQETQYF. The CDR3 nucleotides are TGTGCCAGCAGCCCCGCGGGGACACACCAAGAGACCCAGTACTTC.

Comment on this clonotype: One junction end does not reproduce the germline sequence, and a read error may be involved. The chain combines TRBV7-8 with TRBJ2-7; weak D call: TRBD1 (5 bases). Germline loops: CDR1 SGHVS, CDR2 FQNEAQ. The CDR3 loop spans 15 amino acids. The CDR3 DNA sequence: TGCGCCAGCAGCCACCTCTCGGCCAGGGTCCACGAGCAGTACTTC. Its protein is CASSHLSARVHEQYF.